The 10 T cell receptor beta chains reported below all come from one sample, sequenced in a study of T-cell memory formation after mild COVID-19 (dated by TCRdb to the early 2020s). Library preparation was by 5' RACE. Instrument on record: Illumina NovaSeq 6000. TCRdb itself trimmed the public reads at Q25 with fastp, ran MiXCR and retained productive beta chains. Under each unique CDR3 protein, matching rows form one entry showing the most common genes and DNA. This sample is represented by some 210,000 distinct CDR3 sequences; roughly a tenth of them were singletons. Of the sample, approximately 2.8% is held by the ten largest clones. Sequenced: PBMCs or a T cell subset sorted from them (not recorded which). Receptors originate from a young man who had mild COVID-19 (a few samples of this study predate the infection). The sample titles of this study are shuffled in the database, so cell type and time point are left out; the donor was told from shared clones.

This clonotype has just a few counts. In nucleotides, the CDR3 is TGCGCCAGCAGCTTGGGTGACCGCAGCTCCTACAATGAGCAGTTCTTC. Translated: CASSLGDRSSYNEQFF. The chain links TRBV5-1 to TRBJ2-1; D ambiguous. Deletions cut 0 bases from V and 0 bases from J, with 10 bases between. CDR3 length: 16 amino acids. Germline V gene lookup returns CDR1 SGHRS and CDR2 YFSETQ.

The table lists this clonotype with many counts. The rearrangement joins TRBV6-5 to TRBJ2-7; no firm D call. The germline V gene has CDR1 MNHEY and CDR2 SVGAGI. CDR3 length: 15 residues. Deletions cut 6 bases from V and 0 bases from J, with 15 bases between. CDR3 nucleotide sequence: TGTGCCAGCAGAACCATAGGACGGTACTCCTACGAGCAGTACTTC. This sequence encodes CASRTIGRYSYEQYF.

This clonotype has more than one count but fewer than ten. V and J are TRBV20-1 and TRBJ2-2; a possible D gene is TRBD1 (7 bases). Germline CDR1 is DFQATT and CDR2 is SNEGSKA (reference sequence). The V end was cut by 1 base, the J end by 3 bases, with 18 bases between. The CDR3 runs to 17 residues. The CDR3 spells CSARAGGKRFDTGELFF. The CDR3 DNA reads as TGCAGTGCTAGAGCAGGGGGGAAGCGATTCGACACCGGGGAGCTGTTTTTT.

This clonotype turned up a few times. The V and J genes are TRBV7-9 and TRBJ1-3; tentative D call: TRBD1 (5 bases). This CDR3 is 16 amino acids long. Germline CDR1 SEHNR, CDR2 FQNEAQ (reference sequence). V dropped 3 bases and J dropped 0 bases, with 12 bases sitting between them. The CDR3 coding sequence is TGTGCCAGCAGCTTGTGGGGGAGCGCCTCTGGAAACACCATATATTTT. Its translation is CASSLWGSASGNTIYF.

This clonotype was detected a few times. The chain links TRBV5-1 to TRBJ2-3; TRBD2 agrees at 13 bases. Germline lookup yields CDR1 SGHRS and CDR2 YFSETQ. V was pared by 7 bases and J by 4 bases, with 6 bases of the junction left unmatched. CDR3 length: 15 amino acids. CDR3: CASGDTSGGADTQYF. CDR3 sequence (DNA): TGCGCCAGCGGAGATACTAGCGGGGGGGCAGATACGCAGTATTTT.

The table lists this clonotype with a few counts. The chain combines TRBV12-3 or TRBV12-4 with TRBJ1-1; 9 nucleotides match TRBD1. This CDR3 has 14 amino acids. V was clipped by 5 bases and J by 3 bases; unmatched bases: 4. This CDR3 is CASSARQGDTEAFF. The CDR3 DNA reads TGTGCCAGCAGTGCAAGACAGGGGGACACTGAAGCTTTCTTT.

This chain links TRBV4-3 with TRBJ1-5, with 10 positions matching TRBD1. V gave up 1 base and J gave up 0 bases; unmatched junction bases: 6. Germline values: CDR1 LGHNA, CDR2 YSLEER. The CDR3 spans 18 residues. This CDR3 is CASSQGTGGPYSNQPQHF. In DNA, the CDR3 is TGCGCCAGCAGCCAAGGGACAGGGGGTCCTTATAGCAATCAGCCCCAGCATTTT.

The table lists this clonotype with a few counts. The chain is built from TRBV12-3 or TRBV12-4 and TRBJ1-5; D is possibly TRBD1 (5 bases). This CDR3 is 14 amino acids long. Trimming removed 3 bases at V and 5 bases at J, with 11 bases between. CDR3 in amino acids: CASSFSGGDQPQHF. In nucleotides, the CDR3 is TGTGCCAGCAGTTTCTCGGGGGGAGATCAGCCCCAGCATTTT.

This clonotype was counted only a few times. The rearrangement uses TRBV6-5 and TRBJ1-1; D is perhaps TRBD1 (6 bases). Germline CDR1 and CDR2: MNHEY and SVGAGI. Trimming cost V 6 bases and J 9 bases, with 17 bases left between them. CDR3 size: 13 residues. The CDR3 nucleotides read TGTGCCAGCAGCTCGCGTAGGGGGGTGAAAGCTTTCTTT. Residues: CASSSRRGVKAFF.

The chain uses TRBV10-1 and TRBJ2-3; 7 bases are shared with TRBD2. Trimming at V came to 2 bases and at J to 1 base, leaving 3 bases not matched to a gene. This CDR3 has 15 residues. CDR1 is WNHNN, CDR2 SYGVQD, per germline (reference sequence). CDR3 sequence reads: CASSEPTSGTDTQYF. The CDR3 coding sequence is TGCGCCAGCAGTGAGCCTACTAGCGGCACAGATACGCAGTATTTT.